A selection of T cell receptor beta chains follows, all from one sample in a study of control samples from healthy donors and cancer patients. The table came from immunoSEQ multiplex PCR; TCRdb's copy has only in-frame clones and leaves some out. The sample holds around 110,000 clones, approximately 92% seen once. Material for sequencing was PBMCs. The source is a woman aged 45-65 years with colorectal cancer. CDR3s include the opening cysteine and the closing phenylalanine or tryptophan. The D gene is left open where the match is weak. Expanded clones are given a class, and other clones once, few, many or no size at all.

clone_size: -
j_call: TRBJ2-3
d_call: -
v_call: TRBV5-6
cdr3_aa: CASSLDGFGTDTQYF
cdr3_nt: TGTGCCAGCAGCTTGGACGGGTTTGGCACAGATACGCAGTATTTT

clone_size: -
j_call: TRBJ2-7
d_call: TRBD1
v_call: TRBV28
cdr3_aa: CASSSQTGLDEQYF
cdr3_nt: TGTGCCAGCAGTTCTCAGACAGGGTTGGACGAGCAGTACTTC

clone_size: -
j_call: TRBJ1-1
d_call: -
v_call: TRBV30
cdr3_aa: CAWSVRGSLPKAFF
cdr3_nt: TGTGCCTGGAGTGTACGGGGGTCCTTACCTAAAGCTTTCTTT

clone_size: -
j_call: TRBJ2-7
d_call: -
v_call: TRBV27
cdr3_aa: CASSSRGVGYEQYF
cdr3_nt: TGTGCCAGCAGTTCCCGGGGTGTTGGCTACGAGCAGTACTTC

clone_size: -
j_call: TRBJ1-6
d_call: TRBD1
v_call: TRBV3-1/TRBV3-2
cdr3_aa: CASSQTGVGSPLHF
cdr3_nt: TGTGCCAGCAGCCAGACAGGGGTGGGATCACCCCTCCACTTT

clone_size: once
j_call: TRBJ2-4
d_call: -
v_call: TRBV18
cdr3_aa: CASSPEPGDIQYF
cdr3_nt: TGTGCCAGCTCACCAGAACCCGGAGACATTCAGTACTTC

clone_size: once
j_call: TRBJ2-1
d_call: -
v_call: TRBV6-1
cdr3_aa: CASSDISSMSYNEQFF
cdr3_nt: TGTGCCAGCAGTGATATATCTAGTATGTCCTACAATGAGCAGTTCTTC

clone_size: -
j_call: TRBJ1-2
d_call: -
v_call: TRBV24-1
cdr3_aa: CATRGGAVGYGYTF
cdr3_nt: TGTGCCACCCGTGGGGGGGCCGTGGGCTATGGCTACACCTTC

clone_size: few
j_call: TRBJ1-2
d_call: -
v_call: TRBV12-3/TRBV12-4
cdr3_aa: CASTKDRDYGYTF
cdr3_nt: TGTGCCAGCACCAAGGACAGAGACTATGGCTACACCTTC

clone_size: -
j_call: TRBJ1-3
d_call: -
v_call: TRBV27
cdr3_aa: CASSRFVPGEPGNTIYF
cdr3_nt: TGTGCCAGCAGCCGGTTTGTACCGGGGGAGCCTGGAAACACCATATATTTT

clone_size: -
j_call: TRBJ1-1
d_call: -
v_call: TRBV2
cdr3_aa: CASSRGRPTEAFF
cdr3_nt: TGTGCCAGCAGTCGGGGACGGCCCACTGAAGCTTTCTTT

clone_size: few
j_call: TRBJ2-3
d_call: TRBD2
v_call: TRBV7-3
cdr3_aa: CASSPGLAGDTQYF
cdr3_nt: TGTGCCAGCAGCCCAGGACTAGCGGGAGATACGCAGTATTTT

clone_size: -
j_call: TRBJ2-2
d_call: -
v_call: TRBV19
cdr3_aa: CASSISKWELFF
cdr3_nt: TGTGCCAGTAGTATATCTAAGTGGGAGCTGTTTTTT

clone_size: -
j_call: TRBJ1-3
d_call: TRBD1
v_call: TRBV9
cdr3_aa: CASSAGTGAGNTIYF
cdr3_nt: TGTGCCAGCAGCGCCGGGACAGGGGCCGGAAACACCATATATTTT

clone_size: -
j_call: TRBJ2-5
d_call: TRBD2
v_call: TRBV5-1
cdr3_aa: CASSSGGQKETQYF
cdr3_nt: TGCGCCAGCAGCTCGGGGGGGCAAAAAGAGACCCAGTACTTC

clone_size: -
j_call: TRBJ2-2
d_call: -
v_call: TRBV2
cdr3_aa: CASSEQGPNTGELFF
cdr3_nt: TGTGCCAGCAGTGAACAGGGGCCGAACACCGGGGAGCTGTTTTTT

clone_size: -
j_call: TRBJ2-3
d_call: TRBD2
v_call: TRBV18
cdr3_aa: CASSPPKAGGRGTDTQYF
cdr3_nt: TGTGCCAGCTCACCACCTAAAGCGGGAGGGCGTGGCACAGATACGCAGTATTTT

clone_size: -
j_call: TRBJ1-5
d_call: -
v_call: TRBV19
cdr3_aa: CASSTETGINQPQHF
cdr3_nt: TGTGCCAGTAGTACCGAAACAGGGATCAATCAGCCCCAGCATTTT

clone_size: -
j_call: TRBJ1-6
d_call: -
v_call: TRBV19
cdr3_aa: CASSGGGLGSPLHF
cdr3_nt: TGTGCCAGTAGTGGGGGAGGGCTGGGTTCACCCCTCCACTTT

clone_size: -
j_call: TRBJ1-5
d_call: -
v_call: TRBV25-1
cdr3_aa: CASRGGSQPQHF
cdr3_nt: TGTGCCAGCAGGGGAGGGTCTCAGCCCCAGCATTTT

clone_size: -
j_call: TRBJ2-7
d_call: TRBD1
v_call: TRBV5-1
cdr3_aa: CASSLDRQGTYEQYF
cdr3_nt: TGCGCCAGCAGCTTGGACAGACAGGGGACCTACGAGCAGTACTTC

clone_size: -
j_call: TRBJ1-6
d_call: -
v_call: TRBV7-9
cdr3_aa: CASSPRGRHSPLHF
cdr3_nt: TGTGCCAGCAGCCCCCGAGGAAGGCATTCACCCCTCCACTTT

clone_size: -
j_call: TRBJ1-1
d_call: -
v_call: TRBV24-1
cdr3_aa: CATGDGVKAFF
cdr3_nt: TGTGCCACGGGGGACGGGGTTAAAGCTTTCTTT

clone_size: -
j_call: TRBJ2-3
d_call: TRBD2
v_call: TRBV7-9
cdr3_aa: CASSPGLAGGTDTQYF
cdr3_nt: TGTGCCAGCAGCCCCGGACTAGCGGGAGGTACAGATACGCAGTATTTT

clone_size: -
j_call: TRBJ2-5
d_call: TRBD1
v_call: TRBV24-1
cdr3_aa: CATSDAGTAETQYF
cdr3_nt: TGTGCCACCAGTGATGCCGGGACAGCAGAGACCCAGTACTTC

clone_size: -
j_call: TRBJ2-1
d_call: TRBD2
v_call: TRBV6-2/TRBV6-3
cdr3_aa: CASSYSSSGSNEQFF
cdr3_nt: TGTGCCAGCAGTTACTCGTCTAGCGGGAGCAATGAGCAGTTCTTC

clone_size: -
j_call: TRBJ1-4
d_call: TRBD1
v_call: TRBV7-8
cdr3_aa: CASSSGQGRNEKLFF
cdr3_nt: TGTGCCAGCAGCTCAGGACAGGGACGAAATGAAAAACTGTTTTTT